The 13 T cell receptor beta chains below were found in one sample sequenced in a study of cytomegalovirus exposure and HLA in healthy donors. Both 60 Vbeta primers and 13 Jbeta primers went into the PCR. Clones were read by immunoSEQ multiplex PCR, and TCRdb kept only the in-frame ones, dropping some. The top ten clones hold around 7% of a sample with 110,000 to 150,000 clones, over 70% of them seen once. The specimen was PBMCs. Receptors originate from a man aged 30 to 39 in good health and CMV-seronegative.

In this sample, this clone turned up a few times. This chain connects TRBV6-1 to TRBJ1-4; possibly TRBD1 for D (5 bases). The CDR3 totals 13 residues. V was cut by 4 bases and J by 8 bases, with 11 bases left in between. Germline V gene data show CDR1 as MNHNS and CDR2 as SASEGT. CDR3 sequence reads: CASSGGGLEKLFF. Here the CDR3 DNA reads TGTGCCAGCAGTGGTGGGGGACTCGAAAAACTGTTTTTT.

The chain has TRBV28 and TRBJ1-2; D perhaps matches TRBD1 (5 bases). Germline V gene lookup returns CDR1 MDHEN and CDR2 SYDVKM. CDR3 length: 14 amino acids. Trimming took 5 bases from V and 2 from J, leaving 12 bases between them. CDR3 sequence: CASSLPTVNYGYTF. In DNA form, the CDR3 reads TGTGCCAGCAGTCTACCGACAGTCAACTATGGCTACACCTTC.

The V gene is TRBV30, the J gene TRBJ2-5, with a weak D call TRBD2 (5 bases). Germline values: CDR1 GTSNPN, CDR2 SVGIG (reference sequence). Trimming stripped 2 bases from V and 5 bases from J, with 15 bases between. The CDR3 runs to 14 residues. CDR3 in DNA: TGTGCCTGGAGTCCAACTAGGATGGCTGAGACCCAGTACTTC. Translated: CAWSPTRMAETQYF.

The chain carries TRBV10-3 and TRBJ1-2, with D tentatively TRBD1 (6 bases). The CDR3 has 16 amino acids. CDR1 ENHRY and CDR2 SYGVKD come from the germline V gene. With 1 base removed from V and 0 bases from J, the gap between germline ends came to 12 bases. The CDR3: CAISELRQATNYGYTF. The CDR3 DNA reads TGTGCCATCAGTGAGTTGCGACAGGCTACTAACTATGGCTACACCTTC.

This clone appeared a few times. One junction end disagrees with the germline gene, perhaps due to a read error. The chain carries TRBV11-1 and TRBJ2-3; 10 nucleotides line up with TRBD1. Germline CDR1 is SGHAT and CDR2 is FQDESV (reference sequence). This CDR3 is built from 16 residues. Here the CDR3 reads CASSSGTGANPSPGDF. The DNA for the CDR3 is TGTGCCAGCAGCTCTGGGACAGGGGCGAATCCTTCTCCGGGGGATTTT.

The CDR3 DNA is TGTGCCAGCAGCTTAGCGGGAGGGACAGGGAGTCTTGGCTACACCTTC. Protein sequence: CASSLAGGTGSLGYTF. The rearrangement joins TRBV7-2 to TRBJ1-2; TRBD1 agrees at 9 bases. This CDR3 is 16 amino acids long. V dropped 0 bases and J dropped 7; count of bases not matched to a gene: 9. Germline-derived CDR1 and CDR2 are SGHTA and FQGNSA.

V gene TRBV2 combines with J gene TRBJ2-7; the match to TRBD2 covers 12 bases. The CDR3 length is 13 residues. Germline trimming cut 6 bases from V and 5 bases from J; bases unmatched to any gene: 2. Germline CDR1 and CDR2: SNHLY and FYNNEI. DNA of the CDR3: TGTGCCAGCAGCCTAGCGGGGGGGAACGAGCAGTACTTC. Protein sequence: CASSLAGGNEQYF.

This clone was recorded a few times. The CDR3: CASSATVQGHNQPQHF. CDR3 nucleotide sequence: TGTGCCAGTAGTGCAACCGTACAGGGGCACAATCAGCCCCAGCATTTT. The gene calls are TRBV19 and TRBJ1-5; 7 bases fit TRBD1. Germline loops: CDR1 LNHDA, CDR2 SQIVND (reference sequence). After removal of 5 bases from V and 3 bases from J, the junction contained 10 bases not matched to a gene. There are 16 residues in the CDR3.

CDR3 amino acids: CASSETPTPSEQYF. In DNA, the CDR3 is TGTGCCAGCAGTGAAACCCCCACGCCTAGTGAGCAGTACTTC. The chain recombines TRBV6-1 with TRBJ2-5; no reliable D call. CDR3 length: 14 amino acids. Germline CDR1 MNHNS, CDR2 SASEGT. The germline V and J ends were trimmed by 2 bases and 11 bases, with 18 bases remaining between them.

This clone was observed once. The chain has TRBV18 and TRBJ1-5; D perhaps matches TRBD1 (5 bases). Germline lookup yields CDR1 KGHSH and CDR2 LQKENI. V lost 4 bases to trimming and J lost 4 bases, with 8 bases between them. The CDR3 runs 13 residues. The CDR3, as DNA: TGTGCCAGCTCACAGGAGGGGAATCAGCCCCAGCATTTT. Protein: CASSQEGNQPQHF.

The rearrangement joins TRBV6-1 to TRBJ1-4; TRBD1 is a possible D gene (6 bases). This CDR3 is 14 amino acids long. CDR1 is MNHNS and CDR2 is SASEGT in the germline V gene. V lost 7 bases to trimming and J lost 7 bases, with 16 bases between them. CDR3 sequence reads: CASTPGGAGEKLFF. For the CDR3, the DNA is TGTGCCAGCACCCCGGGGGGGGCTGGTGAAAAACTGTTTTTT.

This clone was detected only a few times. The rearrangement uses TRBV28 and TRBJ1-1, with D tentatively TRBD1 (5 bases). V gave up 7 bases and J gave up 1 base, with 10 bases separating them. CDR1 MDHEN and CDR2 SYDVKM come from the germline V gene. The CDR3 contains 13 residues. The CDR3 nucleotides read TGTGCCAGCACAGGGTTGGAGAACACTGAAGCTTTCTTT. Its protein product is CASTGLENTEAFF.

The chain joins TRBV19 to TRBJ1-1; the match to TRBD1 covers 8 bases. Unmatched junction bases numbered 7, after V lost 3 bases and J lost 1 base. This CDR3 contains 16 residues. Germline V gene lookup returns CDR1 LNHDA and CDR2 SQIVND (reference sequence). CDR3 amino acids: CASSIRTGRSNTEAFF. The CDR3 bases are TGTGCCAGTAGTATTCGGACAGGGAGATCGAACACTGAAGCTTTCTTT.